This T cell receptor beta chain came from a study of blood T cell repertoires in COVID-19. Looking at the study overall: Both acute and convalescent COVID-19 samples were obtained from the United States, Italy and Spain. The analysed material was cDNA or gDNA that came from T cells, B-cell-depleted T cells, or PBMCs.

In the authors' methods: Amplifying reference gene primers gave estimates of nucleated cell counts. The table came from immunoSEQ multiplex PCR; TCRdb's copy has only in-frame clones and leaves some out. That table is the source of V, J and clone size, and D and trimming were worked out from the DNA. The sample shows fewer than 80,000 clones, about 90% of them seen only once. This clone has more than one count but fewer than ten. V shed 5 bases and J 4 bases; nucleotides not matched to a gene: 1. This CDR3 has 12 amino acids. The source of this sequence is a woman in her forties or fifties with active or convalescent COVID-19. The rearrangement links TRBV12-3 or TRBV12-4 to TRBJ1-2, with TRBD1 matching over 7 bases. Sequenced: peripheral blood. The CDR3 DNA is TGTGCCAGCAGTCAGGGGGGCTATGGCTACACCTTC. It translates to CASSQGGYGYTF.